The following is a T cell receptor (beta chain) sequence with its context. The data belong to a study of T cells expressing NK-cell markers. Reanalyzing the 5' RACE reads, TCRdb keeps one entry per CDR3 protein, without DNA. This repertoire includes some 410,000 distinct CDR3 sequences. Source material: blood T cells: a sorted CD56 or NKG2C T cell subset, CD4+ or CD8+ T cells, or bulk PBMC T cells (not recorded which). The TCR comes from a woman between 18 and 70 years old in good health.

The CDR3 sequence: CASSLSAGGSLETQYF. The V and J genes are TRBV12-3 or TRBV12-4 and TRBJ2-5; TCRdb reports TRBD1, a call that lacks DNA to check it against. This CDR3 has 16 amino acids.